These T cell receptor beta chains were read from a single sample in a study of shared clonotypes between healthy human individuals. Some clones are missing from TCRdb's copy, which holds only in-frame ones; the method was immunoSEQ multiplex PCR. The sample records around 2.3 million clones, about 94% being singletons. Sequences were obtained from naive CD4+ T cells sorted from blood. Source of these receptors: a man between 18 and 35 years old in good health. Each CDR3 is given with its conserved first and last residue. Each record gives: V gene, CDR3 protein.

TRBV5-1 CASSLPGGAARETQYF
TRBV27 CASSLTQGLFHGYTF
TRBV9 CASSVGLSYEQYF
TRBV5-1 CASSLDHTPVDTQYF
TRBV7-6 CASSQQGMNTEAFF
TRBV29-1 CSGDSGGNTEAFF
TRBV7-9 CASSLAWAGTTNEKLFF
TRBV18 CASSPTWGIGADTQYF
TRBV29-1 CSVGSGANVLTF
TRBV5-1 CASSLQRGGQNEQFF
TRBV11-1 CASSLAMTGIQQYF
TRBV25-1 CASSPPGPKGETQYF
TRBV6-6 CASSYETRFDIQYF
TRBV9 CASSAGQGGNYGYTF
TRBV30 CAWVGQRATNEKLFF
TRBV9 CASSLAGLEKLSF
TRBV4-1 CASSQRQGAVTNEKLFF
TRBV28 CASSDISSNQPQHF
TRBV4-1 CASRRDLGDRLAGGAYNEQFF
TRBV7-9 CASSPSTPQTQYF
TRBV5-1 CASSLESRGIGGYTF
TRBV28 CASSRNFGYEQYF
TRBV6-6 CASTTGLSLGYEQYF
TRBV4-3 CASSQDLAGADEQYF
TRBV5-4 CASSPPGRPSYEQYF
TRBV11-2 CASSLGVPTSYGYTF